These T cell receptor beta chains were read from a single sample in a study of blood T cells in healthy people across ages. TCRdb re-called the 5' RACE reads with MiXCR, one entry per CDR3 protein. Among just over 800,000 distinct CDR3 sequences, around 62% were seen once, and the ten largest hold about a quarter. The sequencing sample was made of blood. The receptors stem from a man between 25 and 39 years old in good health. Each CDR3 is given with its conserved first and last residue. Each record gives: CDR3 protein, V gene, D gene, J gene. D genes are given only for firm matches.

CAISDRFSPQETQYF | TRBV10-3 | NA | TRBJ2-5
CASSIGQGAYNEQFF | TRBV12-3/TRBV12-4 | TRBD1 | TRBJ2-1
CASSAPGRAIADTQYF | TRBV27 | NA | TRBJ2-3
CASSQAGLSGETQYF | TRBV4-3 | NA | TRBJ2-5
CASSYSTSGGIYEQYF | TRBV6-5 | TRBD1 | NA
CASSQDGSGAWYEQYF | TRBV3-1 | TRBD2 | TRBJ2-7
CASSYGTGERYGYTF | TRBV6-5 | TRBD1 | TRBJ1-2
CASSLMWTGSNEQFF | TRBV7-3 | TRBD1 | TRBJ2-1
CAISWVEGQGDYEQYF | TRBV10-3 | TRBD1 | TRBJ2-7
CASSQYRTVNTEAFF | TRBV4-3 | NA | TRBJ1-1